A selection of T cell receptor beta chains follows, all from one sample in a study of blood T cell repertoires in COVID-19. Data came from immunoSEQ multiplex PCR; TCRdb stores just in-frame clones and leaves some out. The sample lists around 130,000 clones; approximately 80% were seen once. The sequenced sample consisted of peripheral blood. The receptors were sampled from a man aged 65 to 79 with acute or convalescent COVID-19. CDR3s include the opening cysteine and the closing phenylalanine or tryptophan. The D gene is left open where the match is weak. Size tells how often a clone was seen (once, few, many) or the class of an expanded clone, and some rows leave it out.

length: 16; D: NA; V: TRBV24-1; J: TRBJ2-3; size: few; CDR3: CATSDRRSGSTDTQYF; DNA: TGTGCCACCAGTGATAGGAGGTCTGGAAGCACAGATACGCAGTATTTT
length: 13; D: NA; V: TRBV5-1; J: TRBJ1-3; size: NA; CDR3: CASSRIQGNTIYF; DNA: TGCGCCAGCAGCCGCATACAGGGAAACACCATATATTTT
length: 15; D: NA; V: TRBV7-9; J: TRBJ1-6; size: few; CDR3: CASSPRGTENSPLHF; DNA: TGTGCCAGCAGCCCGCGCGGGACGGAAAATTCACCCCTCCACTTT
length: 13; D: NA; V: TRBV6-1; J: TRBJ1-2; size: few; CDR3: CASSEWGQGSVTF; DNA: NA
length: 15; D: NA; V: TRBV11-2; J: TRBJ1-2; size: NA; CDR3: CASSLVAGAGYGYTF; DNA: TGTGCCAGCAGCTTAGTCGCGGGAGCAGGCTATGGCTACACCTTC
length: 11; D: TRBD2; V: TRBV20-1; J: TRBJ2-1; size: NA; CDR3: CSAAGDYSQFF; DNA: TGCAGTGCTGCCGGGGACTACTCGCAGTTCTTC
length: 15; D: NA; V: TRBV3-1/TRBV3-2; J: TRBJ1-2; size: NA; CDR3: CASSPLVGGSNGYTF; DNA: TGTGCCAGCAGCCCTCTAGTCGGAGGGAGCAATGGCTACACCTTC
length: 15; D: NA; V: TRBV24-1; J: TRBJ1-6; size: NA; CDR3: CATSDTGLIGSPLHF; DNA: TGTGCCACCAGTGATACGGGACTAATAGGTTCACCCCTCCACTTT
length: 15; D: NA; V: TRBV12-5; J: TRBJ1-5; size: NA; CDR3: CASGLGSITNQPQHF; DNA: TGTGCTAGTGGTTTGGGGAGTATAACCAATCAGCCCCAGCATTTT
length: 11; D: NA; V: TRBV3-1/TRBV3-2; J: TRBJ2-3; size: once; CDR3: CASSQGLAQYF; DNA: TGTGCCAGCAGCCAAGGACTAGCGCAGTATTTT
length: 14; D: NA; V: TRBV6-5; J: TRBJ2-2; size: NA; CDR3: CASSPRRDTGELFF; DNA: TGTGCCAGCAGTCCCCGGCGGGACACCGGGGAGCTGTTTTTT
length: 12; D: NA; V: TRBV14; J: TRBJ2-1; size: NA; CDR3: CASSPSGILQFF; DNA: TGTGCCAGCAGCCCCTCCGGGATACTTCAGTTCTTC
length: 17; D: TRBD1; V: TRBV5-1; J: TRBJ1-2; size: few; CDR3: CASSLEGQGRANYGYTF; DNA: TGCGCCAGCAGCTTGGAGGGACAGGGTAGAGCTAACTATGGCTACACCTTC
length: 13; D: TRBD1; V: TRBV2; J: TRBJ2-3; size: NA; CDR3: CASNGQVGDTQYF; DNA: TGTGCCAGCAATGGACAGGTCGGAGATACGCAGTATTTT
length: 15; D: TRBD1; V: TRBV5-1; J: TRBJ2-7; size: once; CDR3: CASSLEPGQKSEQYF; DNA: TGCGCCAGCAGCTTGGAACCGGGACAGAAATCAGAGCAGTACTTC